The present entry profiles one T cell receptor beta chain with its context. Its specificity is unknown. Germline-derived CDR1 and CDR2 are MNHNY and SVGAGI (reference sequence). The CDR3 covers 17 residues. Unmatched junction bases numbered 15, after V lost 5 bases and J lost 7 bases. The data derive from a study of T cell responses to AZD1222 COVID-19 vaccine. Some clones are missing from TCRdb's copy, which holds only in-frame ones; the method was immunoSEQ multiplex PCR. The sample includes about 83,000 clones, approximately 87% of them seen just once. Broader study findings: Samples come after the peak T cell response, not at day 14. Possibly, clonal diversity was underestimated; donors were largely white British and included more females. Regions left unmutated in variants are reportedly the target of nearly half of spike-specific TCRs. At baseline, seropositivity was found in only a handful of AZD1222 recipients.

Material: peripheral blood, obtained on day 0 of MenACWY control vaccination. This clonotype was sampled from an adult in good health. This chain uses TRBV6-6 with TRBJ2-1; 9 positions match TRBD2. DNA of the CDR3: TGTGCCAGCAGTCCCCTTTGGGCGGGAGGGCCAAAAAATGAGCAGTTCTTC. Residues: CASSPLWAGGPKNEQFF.